This is a list of T cell receptor beta chains from one sample in a study of cytomegalovirus exposure and HLA in healthy donors. Measured with immunoSEQ multiplex PCR; TCRdb has only the in-frame clones, and not every one. The sample includes 120,000 to 150,000 clones, more than 60% of them seen just once. Sequenced input: PBMCs. The receptors shown here come from a male donor in good health and CMV-seronegative. CDR3s leave out the opening cysteine and the closing phenylalanine or tryptophan. A D gene is named only where the DNA matches it firmly.

>TRBD2|TRBJ2-1|TRBV9
ASSPRFSGGHNEQF
>.|TRBJ1-5|TRBV5-8
ASSYLPGDNQPQH
>.|TRBJ1-5|TRBV29-1
SVAIDSNQPQH
>TRBD1|TRBJ1-5|TRBV29-1
SVQGVSNQPQH
>TRBD1|TRBJ2-3|TRBV5-1
ASSLDRGGVGTQY
>TRBD1|TRBJ2-7|TRBV9
ASSVQDRGIYEQY
>TRBD1|TRBJ2-6|TRBV10-3
AISEADRDTNVLT
>.|TRBJ1-1|TRBV27
ASREVGPVNTEAF
>TRBD1|TRBJ1-6|TRBV5-4
ASSLGTGEYSPLH
>TRBD1|TRBJ1-4|TRBV19
ASRDNRGGDEKLF
>TRBD1|TRBJ1-5|TRBV19
ASSGTGGSSQPQH
>.|TRBJ2-3|TRBV28
ASRAQDFAQY
>TRBD2|TRBJ2-7|TRBV4-1
ASSQGWGGLYEQY